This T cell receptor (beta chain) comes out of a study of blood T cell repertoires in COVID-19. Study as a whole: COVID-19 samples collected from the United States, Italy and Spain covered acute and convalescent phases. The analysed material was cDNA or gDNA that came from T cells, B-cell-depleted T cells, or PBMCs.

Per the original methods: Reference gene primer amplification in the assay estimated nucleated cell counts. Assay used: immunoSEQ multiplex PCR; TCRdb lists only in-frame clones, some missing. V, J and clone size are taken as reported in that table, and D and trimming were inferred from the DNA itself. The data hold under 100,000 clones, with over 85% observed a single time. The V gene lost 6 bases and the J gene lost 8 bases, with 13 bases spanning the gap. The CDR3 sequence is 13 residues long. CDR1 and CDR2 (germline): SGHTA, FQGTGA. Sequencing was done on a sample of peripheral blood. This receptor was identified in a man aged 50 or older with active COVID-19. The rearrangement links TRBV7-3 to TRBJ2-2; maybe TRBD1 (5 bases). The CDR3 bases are TGTGCCAGCAGGGACACGCCGGGTGGGGAGCTGTTTTTT. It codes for CASRDTPGGELFF.